The 2 T cell receptor beta chains in this list originate from one sample, sequenced in a study of blood T cell repertoires in COVID-19 (dated by TCRdb to 2020 to 2021). Library preparation used the immunoSEQ multiplex PCR assay. The immuneACCESS repertoire file appears here via TCRdb, limited to in-frame rearrangements. These files lack a portion of the clones; in checked studies, under half of the deficit traces to unresolved V genes, and the cause of the others is not known. The sample has 150,000 to 200,000 clones on record, 70% to 85% of them singletons. Approximately 7% of the sample comes from the top ten. The sequenced material came from peripheral blood. All receptors come from a man older than 75 with COVID-19, enrolled during active disease.

The CDR3 DNA is TGTGCCAGCAGCTTAGGGCAGGGCCCCACCGGGGAGCTGTTTTTT. It yields the protein CASSLGQGPTGELFF. The chain has TRBV11-2 and TRBJ2-2, with D tentatively TRBD1 (5 bases). V was trimmed by 1 base and J by 4 bases, leaving 10 bases between them. Per germline, CDR1 SGHAT and CDR2 FQNNGV. The CDR3 runs to 15 residues.

The chain uses TRBV3-1 (or the pseudogene TRBV3-2) and TRBJ1-5; TRBD1 aligns across 11 bases. The trim removed 1 base at V and 4 bases at J, leaving 3 bases unmatched. The germline CDR1 and CDR2 sequences are LGHDT and YNNKEL (reference sequence). The CDR3 runs 16 residues. The CDR3 DNA is TGTGCCAGCAGCCAAGGGGGGACAGGGGGTAATCAGCCCCAGCATTTT. Translating gives CASSQGGTGGNQPQHF.